This T cell receptor (beta chain) was found in a study of a mutant IDH1 vaccine in newly diagnosed glioma. Trimming stripped 4 bases from V and 6 bases from J, with 13 bases between. CDR1 and CDR2 from the germline V gene are SGHTS and YDEGEE. The CDR3 extends over 13 amino acids. As to time point: week 35, safety follow-up. The content of each vaccine dose was 300 ug of mutant IDH1 20-mer peptide, and topical imiquimod accompanied it. Overall study findings and caveats: Detectable vaccine-induced immune responses arose in 93.3% of patients.

TCRdb keeps only in-frame clones here, not all; method: immunoSEQ multiplex PCR. The table records roughly 30,000 clones, approximately 77% of them present only once. This clone was seen a few times. As yet, its antigen is unknown. This clonotype was sampled from a man aged 25 to 40 with glioma. This specimen was PBMCs, taken from a glioma patient whose treatment included an IDH1 peptide vaccine. The chain joins TRBV5-8 to TRBJ1-1; D unresolved. As DNA, the CDR3 is TGTGCCAGCAGCCCTACCTGGGGTTCTGAAGCTTTCTTT. This sequence encodes CASSPTWGSEAFF.